Given below is one TCR beta chain in context. Its target is unknown. This entry comes from a study of response to subunit inactivated influenza vaccine. Trimming shortened V by 10 bases and J by 2 bases, and 23 bases separated the two germline ends. CDR1 and CDR2 (germline): SNHLY, FYNNEI. The CDR3 covers 16 residues. TCRdb ran MiXCR on the RT-PCR reads and lists one entry per CDR3 protein. The table records roughly 570,000 distinct CDR3 sequences, 13% to 15% of them present only once. Study-level results: Only a handful of new T cells, the authors suggested, are recruited with each seasonal influenza vaccination.

This clonotype was obtained from a man aged 50-60 years who received an inactivated influenza vaccine. The genes are TRBV2 and TRBJ2-5; weak D call: TRBD1 (7 bases). This material consisted of PBMCs from blood, taken 11 to 12 days after vaccination. This CDR3 is CAIRGSTTGTQETQYF. The CDR3 region has the DNA TGTGCCATCCGGGGGTCTACGACAGGGACACAAGAGACCCAGTACTTC.